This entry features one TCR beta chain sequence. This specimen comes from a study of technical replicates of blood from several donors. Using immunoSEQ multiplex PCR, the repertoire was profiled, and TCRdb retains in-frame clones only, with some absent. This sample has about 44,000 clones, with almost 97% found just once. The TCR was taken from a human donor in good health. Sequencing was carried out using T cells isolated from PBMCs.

CDR3 nucleotide sequence: TGTGCCAGCAGTGAGAAGATGCTAGAGAACACCGGGGAGCTGTTTTTT. Its protein is CASSEKMLENTGELFF. V usage is TRBV2 and J usage is TRBJ2-2; no firm D call. Germline V gene lookup returns CDR1 SNHLY and CDR2 FYNNEI. Trimming pared 3 bases from V and 1 base from J, leaving 12 bases between. The CDR3 extends over 16 amino acids. The full variable domain, in which reference TRBV2 and TRBJ2-2 provide the parts outside the CDR3, is EPEVTQTPSHQVTQMGQEVILRCVPISNHLYFYWYRQILGQKVEFLVSFYNNEISEKSEIFDDQFSVERPDGSNFTLKIRSTKLEDSAMYFCASSEKMLENTGELFFGEGSRLTVL.